This TCR beta chain was captured by sequencing in a study of CD8 T cells in Susac syndrome. The germline gives CDR1 SQVTM, CDR2 ANQGSEA. The ends were cut back, 7 bases at V and 0 bases at J, with 15 bases in the middle. This CDR3 comprises 14 residues. Negative isolation was used for CD8+ and CD4+ T cells, and FACS enrichment was applied to TEMRA cells. The authors reverse transcribed about 0.5 to 1 ug RNA with random hexamers. One entry per CDR3 protein results from TCRdb running MiXCR on the immunoSEQ multiplex PCR reads. The sample yields about 210,000 distinct CDR3 sequences, 95% seen once. The J gene is TRBJ1-1, the V gene TRBV29-1, with D possibly being TRBD1 (5 bases). The receptor comes from a human donor with multiple sclerosis. The sequenced sample consisted of CD4+ T cells from PBMCs. The CDR3 DNA sequence: TGCAGCGCGACAGAGACGAACATGAACACTGAAGCTTTCTTT. Its protein product is CSATETNMNTEAFF.